This T cell receptor beta chain stems from a study of monozygotic twins with cystic fibrosis. On the study more broadly: Libraries were built from around 3 micrograms of fragmented DNA using roughly 14 PCR cycles. Study observations and caveats: Monozygotic CF twin pairs shared significantly more nucleotide-identical clonotypes than unrelated CF individuals did. V usage most resembled the co-twin in 13 of 16 pairs.

In the case of this clone: Its specificity is unknown.

V shed 0 bases and J shed 3 bases, with 11 bases lying between them. Per the germline V gene, CDR1 is SGHDT and CDR2 is YYEEEE. The CDR3 spans 15 residues. Method: immunoSEQ multiplex PCR; TCRdb's copy keeps in-frame clones and lacks some. The table lists some 21,000 clones, about 90% of them singletons. Sequencing was carried out using blood. This receptor was obtained from a girl aged 2 to 10 with cystic fibrosis. J is TRBJ2-3 and V is TRBV5-6; perhaps TRBD2 as D (5 bases). The CDR3 sequence is CASSLVPGGTDTQYF. The CDR3 nucleotides are TGTGCCAGCAGCTTGGTGCCAGGAGGTACAGATACGCAGTATTTT.